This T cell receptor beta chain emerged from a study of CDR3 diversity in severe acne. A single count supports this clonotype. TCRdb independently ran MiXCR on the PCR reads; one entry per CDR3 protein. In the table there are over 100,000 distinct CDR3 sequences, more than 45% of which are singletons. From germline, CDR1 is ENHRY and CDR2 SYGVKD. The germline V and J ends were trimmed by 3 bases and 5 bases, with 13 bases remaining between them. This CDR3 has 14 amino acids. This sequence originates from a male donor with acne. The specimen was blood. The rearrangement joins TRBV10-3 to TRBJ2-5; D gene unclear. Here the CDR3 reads CAISDVSEPETQYF. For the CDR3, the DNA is TGTGCCATCAGTGATGTCAGCGAGCCGGAGACCCAGTACTTC.